This T cell receptor beta chain was profiled in a study of a mutant IDH1 vaccine in newly diagnosed glioma. Background on the study: Treatment recipients were around 62% male and roughly 38% female, and their mean age was around 39 years.

Time point defined: week 47, end of study. In every dose of vaccine, 300 ug of mutant IDH1 20-mer peptide was given alongside topical imiquimod. For this clone: Its antigen is undetermined.

TCRdb's copy holds only in-frame clones and misses some; the assay was immunoSEQ multiplex PCR. The table lists 60,000 to 65,000 clones, over 80% of them singletons, with about 3.8% in the top ten. The germline CDR1 and CDR2 sequences are MGHRA and YSYEKL. Germline trimming cut 5 bases from V and 7 bases from J; bases unmatched to any gene: 2. The CDR3 runs 12 residues. This chain connects TRBV4-1 to TRBJ2-1, with 7 bases that match TRBD1. Source: PBMCs, taken from a glioma patient whose treatment included an IDH1 peptide vaccine. The receptor was isolated from a man aged 25 to 45 with glioma. DNA for the CDR3: TGCGCCAGCAGCTTGGGACAGAATGAGCAGTTCTTC. Its protein product is CASSLGQNEQFF.